These T cell receptor beta chains were read from a single sample in a study of cytomegalovirus exposure and HLA in healthy donors. Sequencing used immunoSEQ multiplex PCR; TCRdb keeps in-frame clones, though not all of them. The profile shows 100,000 to 150,000 clones, 95% to 97% of them singletons. Sequences were obtained from PBMCs. The receptors stem from a man aged 18 to 30 in good health and CMV-seronegative. The CDR3 runs from the conserved cysteine through the conserved F or W. The order of the fields is clone size, V gene, CDR3 protein. Clone size is stated in some rows and not others, as once, few, many or a class when expanded.

abundance: .
v_gene: TRBV25-1
CDR3aa: CASAAGRDEQFF

abundance: .
v_gene: TRBV11-3
CDR3aa: CASSLTQGYWTEAFF

abundance: .
v_gene: TRBV7-2
CDR3aa: CASSQGDRGWNEQFF

abundance: .
v_gene: TRBV2
CDR3aa: CASSEVAGLGNNEQFF

abundance: once
v_gene: TRBV19
CDR3aa: CASSPTWTGNTEAFF

abundance: .
v_gene: TRBV9
CDR3aa: CASSLYGRDSEQYF

abundance: .
v_gene: TRBV4-3
CDR3aa: CASQPRQGMGEQFF

abundance: once
v_gene: TRBV11-1
CDR3aa: CASSPRRSGGYEQYF

abundance: .
v_gene: TRBV10-3
CDR3aa: CAISESWERKNEQFF

abundance: .
v_gene: TRBV15
CDR3aa: CATSREGLSETQYF

abundance: .
v_gene: TRBV4-3
CDR3aa: CASSQEAGIWTEAFF

abundance: .
v_gene: TRBV29-1
CDR3aa: CSVESGANEKLFF

abundance: .
v_gene: TRBV25-1
CDR3aa: CASSQPSGTQYF

abundance: .
v_gene: TRBV11-3
CDR3aa: CASSLEGQGPYNEQFF

abundance: .
v_gene: TRBV4-3
CDR3aa: CASSQESSRTSLYEQYF

abundance: once
v_gene: TRBV9
CDR3aa: CASSVGGLAVYEQYF

abundance: .
v_gene: TRBV30
CDR3aa: CAWSVSPGGPKNEQYF

abundance: .
v_gene: TRBV27
CDR3aa: CASSPLSGIYEQYF

abundance: .
v_gene: TRBV5-1
CDR3aa: CASSLATRAGVDEQFF

abundance: .
v_gene: TRBV19
CDR3aa: CASSIDGSRTGTGELFF

abundance: .
v_gene: TRBV28
CDR3aa: CASSLIQNTGELFF

abundance: .
v_gene: TRBV5-6
CDR3aa: CASSGPQGASGYTF

abundance: .
v_gene: TRBV4-1
CDR3aa: CASSQDGVRSSGRQETQYF